Below, 21 T cell receptor beta chains from the same sample are listed, as sequenced in a study of identical twins. In TCRdb, the 5' RACE reads were re-called with MiXCR into one record per CDR3 protein. The table includes 500,000 or so distinct CDR3 sequences, around 20% detected once. A further study also used this sample, focusing on T cells expressing NK-cell markers.

The sequenced sample was CD4+ T cells sorted from blood. The source of these receptors is a woman younger than 35 in good health.

V and J are TRBV7-2 and TRBJ2-5; TRBD1 matches at 9 bases. V dropped 4 bases and J dropped 4; count of bases not matched to a gene: 7. Germline values: CDR1 SGHTA, CDR2 FQGNSA. The CDR3 consists of 15 residues. Here the CDR3 reads CASSWTGVVRETQYF. The CDR3 DNA sequence: TGTGCCAGCAGCTGGACAGGGGTGGTGCGAGAGACCCAGTACTTC.

This clonotype was observed a few times. V and J are TRBV20-1 and TRBJ2-3; 14 nucleotides line up with TRBD2. Germline V gene lookup returns CDR1 DFQATT and CDR2 SNEGSKA (reference sequence). The J segment lost 6 bases and the V segment lost 6 bases, leaving 11 bases of the junction unmatched. The CDR3 has 16 residues. The CDR3, as DNA: TGCAGTGCGGAGGGACTAGCGGGGGACACGCCTGATACGCAGTATTTT. Protein: CSAEGLAGDTPDTQYF.

J is TRBJ2-1 and V is TRBV20-1; 9 bases are a match to TRBD2. V lost 5 bases to trimming and J lost 12 bases; unmatched junction nucleotides: 23. Germline CDR1 is DFQATT and CDR2 is SNEGSKA (reference sequence). The CDR3 loop spans 17 amino acids. The DNA of the CDR3 is TGCAGTGCTTCTGGGGCCTTAGCGGGGGCCCTGAGCAACGGGCAGTTCTTC. Protein product: CSASGALAGALSNGQFF.

This clonotype was picked up many times. The V call is TRBV12-3 or TRBV12-4, the J call TRBJ2-5; D might be TRBD1 (6 bases). The length of the CDR3 is 16 residues. V gave up 6 bases and J gave up 7 bases, with 24 bases separating them. The CDR3 DNA is TGTGCCAGCAGCTTCTTCCAGGCAGGGGATCTTGGGACCCAGTACTTC. Protein product: CASSFFQAGDLGTQYF.

This clonotype was seen only a few times. This chain joins TRBV12-3 or TRBV12-4 and TRBJ2-5, with TRBD2 matching 13 bases. CDR3 size: 16 residues. Germline trimming cut 3 bases from V and 6 bases from J; bases unmatched to any gene: 7. The CDR3 loop is CASSFDPTSGRKTQYF. Here the CDR3 DNA reads TGTGCCAGCAGTTTTGACCCGACTAGCGGGAGGAAGACCCAGTACTTC.

This clonotype showed up just a few times. V gene TRBV6-1 combines with J gene TRBJ2-3; no firm D call. V dropped 8 bases and J dropped 0 bases, with 12 bases sitting between them. In germline, CDR1 is MNHNS, CDR2 SASEGT. There are 14 residues in the CDR3. Here the CDR3 reads CASAAASSTDTQYF. In nucleotides, the CDR3 is TGTGCCAGCGCTGCCGCTTCTAGCACAGATACGCAGTATTTT.

The sample holds a few counts of this clonotype. This chain links TRBV10-3 with TRBJ2-7; maybe TRBD2 (6 bases). V lost 10 bases and J 7 bases, leaving 20 bases between the germline ends. Germline CDR1 reads ENHRY; CDR2 reads SYGVKD. CDR3 length equals 13 residues. CDR3 coding DNA: TGTGCCACATCAGTCAAGCTCGCGGGGGAGCAGTACTTC. Its protein is CATSVKLAGEQYF.

The table lists this clonotype with a few counts. The rearrangement links TRBV7-2 to TRBJ2-3, with D unresolved. The germline gives CDR1 SGHTA, CDR2 FQGNSA. The CDR3 spans 12 residues. Trimming removed 2 bases from V and 6 bases from J, with 6 bases in between. CDR3 sequence: CASSLLWDTQYF. CDR3 coding DNA: TGTGCCAGCAGCTTACTGTGGGATACGCAGTATTTT.

In its sample, this clonotype was seen a few times. This chain uses TRBV6-5 with TRBJ1-1, with D tentatively TRBD1 (5 bases). Trimming stripped 4 bases from V and 8 bases from J, with 17 bases between. The CDR3 is made up of 14 amino acids. Germline CDR1 MNHEY, CDR2 SVGAGI. The CDR3 sequence is CASSFQTGGAEAFF. As DNA, the CDR3 is TGTGCCAGCAGTTTCCAAACCGGAGGGGCCGAAGCTTTCTTT.

This clonotype showed up just a few times. Written as DNA, the CDR3 is TGCGCCAGCAGCTTGGCGGGGGACGAAATGAACACTGAAGCTTTCTTT. This sequence encodes CASSLAGDEMNTEAFF. The chain links TRBV5-1 to TRBJ1-1; tentative D call: TRBD1 (5 bases). The germline V gene has CDR1 SGHRS and CDR2 YFSETQ. The CDR3 length is 16 residues. Trimming shortened V by 0 bases and J by 0 bases, and 12 bases separated the two germline ends.

As DNA, the CDR3 is TGTGCCAGCAGAAAGAGGAGGATAGGCTTGAACACTGAAGCTTTCTTT. Its protein is CASRKRRIGLNTEAFF. The V and J genes are TRBV28 and TRBJ1-1; no definite D call. The CDR3 covers 16 residues. With 6 bases removed from V and 0 bases from J, the gap between germline ends came to 17 bases. Germline CDR1 reads MDHEN; CDR2 reads SYDVKM. Together with reference TRBV28 and TRBJ1-1, the CDR3 gives the full variable domain: DVKVTQSSRYLVKRTGEKVFLECVQDMDHENMFWYRQDPGLGLRLIYFSYDVKMKEKGDIPEGYSVSREKKERFSLILESASTNQTSMYLCASRKRRIGLNTEAFFGQGTRLTVV.

The gene calls are TRBV20-1 and TRBJ2-1; D gene unclear. Trimming removed 4 bases at V and 3 bases at J, with 10 bases between. Germline CDR1 DFQATT, CDR2 SNEGSKA (reference sequence). The CDR3 loop spans 13 amino acids. CDR3 sequence: CSAKNPSYNEQFF. For the CDR3, the DNA is TGCAGTGCTAAAAATCCCAGCTACAATGAGCAGTTCTTC.

This clonotype has only a few counts. The J gene is TRBJ2-1, the V gene TRBV20-1, with a tentative D call TRBD1 (5 bases). Germline V gene lookup returns CDR1 DFQATT and CDR2 SNEGSKA (reference sequence). The CDR3 loop spans 15 amino acids. V was pared by 3 bases and J by 6 bases, with 18 bases between. The CDR3 region has the DNA TGCAGTGCTAGGCCAGGGTCAAACGCAGGCAATGAGCAGTTCTTC. As protein: CSARPGSNAGNEQFF.

Only a few counts were recorded for this clonotype. This rearrangement joins TRBV27 to TRBJ2-3; maybe TRBD1 (5 bases). The germline gives CDR1 MNHEY, CDR2 SMNVEV (reference sequence). The ends were cut back, 7 bases at V and 6 bases at J, with 20 bases in the middle. The CDR3 is 15 amino acids. The CDR3 loop reads CASTGFAQATDTQYF. The CDR3 nucleotides are TGTGCCAGCACCGGTTTCGCACAGGCGACCGATACGCAGTATTTT.

V is TRBV3-1 and J is TRBJ2-5; tentatively, D is TRBD2 (5 bases). This CDR3 spans 14 amino acids. CDR1 LGHDT and CDR2 YNNKEL come from the germline V gene (reference sequence). Trimming pared 1 base from V and 2 bases from J, leaving 8 bases between. The CDR3 bases are TGTGCCAGCAGCCAAGCTTGGGAGCAAGAGACCCAGTACTTC. Amino acid sequence: CASSQAWEQETQYF.

This clonotype has a handful of counts. The CDR3 sequence: CSARPGTPSYEQYF. The CDR3 nucleotides are TGCAGTGCTAGACCGGGGACCCCATCCTACGAGCAGTACTTC. The rearrangement joins TRBV20-1 to TRBJ2-7, with D perhaps TRBD1 or TRBD2 (5 bases each). CDR1 and CDR2 (germline): DFQATT, SNEGSKA (reference sequence). V was trimmed by 2 bases and J by 1 base, leaving 12 bases between them. The CDR3 is 14 residues long.

The chain employs TRBV20-1 and TRBJ2-7; TRBD1 is a possible D gene (7 bases). The CDR3 is 13 residues long. CDR1 and CDR2 (germline): DFQATT, SNEGSKA (reference sequence). Trimming took 6 bases from V and 2 from J, leaving 14 bases between them. CDR3 sequence (DNA): TGCAGTGCGGCGGGGACAGTCCCCTACGAGCAGTACTTC. Translating it yields CSAAGTVPYEQYF.

V gene TRBV6-2 or TRBV6-3 combines with J gene TRBJ2-3, with 10 bases aligning to TRBD2. Germline CDR1 is MNHEY and CDR2 is SVGEGT. The junction had 7 bases not matched to a gene; V was cut back by 0 bases and J by 4 bases. The CDR3 covers 17 residues. CDR3 amino acids: CASSYSPTSGEADTQYF. For the CDR3, the DNA is TGTGCCAGCAGTTACTCACCTACTAGCGGGGAAGCAGATACGCAGTATTTT.

The chain combines TRBV6-5 with TRBJ1-2; D gene uncertain. Germline V CDR1 and CDR2: MNHEY, SVGAGI. The CDR3 is made up of 14 amino acids. The V end lost 2 bases, the J end lost 4 bases, and 11 bases lay between the germline ends. CDR3 in amino acids: CASSYRVGGYGYTF. The DNA of the CDR3 is TGTGCCAGCAGTTACAGGGTGGGAGGCTATGGCTACACCTTC.

The V gene is TRBV5-1, the J gene TRBJ1-1; a possible D gene is TRBD1 (6 bases). Germline CDR1 and CDR2: SGHRS and YFSETQ. The length of the CDR3 is 15 residues. V was pared by 4 bases and J by 1 base, with 14 bases between. Written as DNA, the CDR3 is TGCGCCAGCAGCCCGACAGGCTACTCGAACACTGAAGCTTTCTTT. Translating gives CASSPTGYSNTEAFF.

The chain has TRBV29-1 and TRBJ1-2, with TRBD1 as a possible D gene (6 bases). V lost 4 bases and J lost 3, with 12 bases in between. The germline V gene encodes CDR1 SQVTM and CDR2 ANQGSEA. CDR3 length equals 13 residues. The CDR3 region has the DNA TGCAGCGTTGTAGTCGGGACACACTATGGCTACACCTTC. This sequence encodes CSVVVGTHYGYTF.